Listed below are T cell receptor beta chains from one sample, sequenced in a study of blood T cell repertoires in COVID-19. Clones were sequenced by immunoSEQ multiplex PCR, and TCRdb holds only the in-frame ones, with some missing. The table lists more than 200,000 clones, around 87% of them singletons. The source material was peripheral blood. These receptors were collected from a woman aged 55-70 years with COVID-19, enrolled during active disease. The CDR3 runs from the conserved cysteine through the conserved F or W. The D gene is left open where the match is weak. Where a row states a size, it is once, few, many or the class of an expanded clone; other rows omit it.

d_call j_call v_call clone_size cdr3_nt cdr3_aa
. TRBJ1-1 TRBV18 few TGTGCCAGCTCACCATCTCAGGGGTCTGAAGCTTTCTTT CASSPSQGSEAFF
. TRBJ1-2 TRBV7-8 . TGTGCCAGCAGCCGCAACAGGGTGGCCAACTATGGCTACACCTTC CASSRNRVANYGYTF
. TRBJ2-1 TRBV10-3 . TGTGCCATCAGTGAGTCGTCGGAGACAGGGACTCCTGAGCAGTTCTTC CAISESSETGTPEQFF
. TRBJ2-7 TRBV3-1/TRBV3-2 . TGTGCCAGCAGCCAGAGGAGGGGACGCTTATCCTACGAGCAGTACTTC CASSQRRGRLSYEQYF
. TRBJ1-2 TRBV6-5 . TGTGCCAGCAGTTACCGAACAGGGAGTGATGGCTACACCTTC CASSYRTGSDGYTF
TRBD1 TRBJ1-5 TRBV18 . TGTGCCAGCTCAGAACAGGGGGCTAACAATCAGCCCCAGCATTTT CASSEQGANNQPQHF
. TRBJ2-3 TRBV28 . TGTGCCAGCAGTTTAAAGAACAGGGTGATCACAGATACGCAGTATTTT CASSLKNRVITDTQYF
. TRBJ2-2 TRBV9 . TGTGCCAGCAGCACCAGGGGAACCGGGGAGCTGTTTTTT CASSTRGTGELFF
TRBD2 TRBJ2-7 TRBV24-1 . TGTGCCACCAGTGATCCCTCGGCGGGAGGTGCCTACGAGCAGTACTTC CATSDPSAGGAYEQYF
TRBD2 TRBJ2-3 TRBV5-8 . TGTGCCAGCAGCTTGTCCCTTTGGGTAGGGCGGGAGAATGGAGATACGCAGTATTTT CASSLSLWVGRENGDTQYF
TRBD2 TRBJ2-1 TRBV9 . TGTGCCAGCAGCGCACGACTAGCGGGAGCATACAATGAGCAGTTCTTC CASSARLAGAYNEQFF
. TRBJ2-1 TRBV15 . TGTGCCACCAGCGCTAAGGACGGAGGTGAGCAGTTCTTC CATSAKDGGEQFF
. TRBJ2-1 TRBV6-2/TRBV6-3 . TGTGCCAGCAGTTACTCGAGGGTCGTCCGGCAGTTCTTC CASSYSRVVRQFF
TRBD1 TRBJ1-5 TRBV2 . TGTGCCAGCACTGAGACAGGGGTTGCCAATCAGCCCCAGCATTTT CASTETGVANQPQHF
. TRBJ1-5 TRBV18 . TGTGCCAGCTCACCCGGGGATCAGCCCCAGCATTTT CASSPGDQPQHF
. TRBJ1-2 TRBV3-1/TRBV3-2 . TGTGCCAGCACCAACTGGGGCTCCGACTATGGCTACACCTTC CASTNWGSDYGYTF
TRBD1 TRBJ1-6 TRBV28 . TGTGCCAGCAGTCCCTCGTCGACAGGGGATTCACCCCTCCACTTT CASSPSSTGDSPLHF
TRBD2 TRBJ2-7 TRBV23-1 . TGCGCCAGCAGTCAAGGGACTAGCGGGGATACCTACGAGCAGTACTTC CASSQGTSGDTYEQYF
TRBD2 TRBJ2-3 TRBV19 . TGTGCCAGTAGGGTTAGCGGGAGCACAGATACGCAGTATTTT CASRVSGSTDTQYF
TRBD1 TRBJ1-2 TRBV5-6 . TGTGCCAGCAGCAGCCGCCCGGACAGGGGGACCTACTTCTATGGCTACACCTTC CASSSRPDRGTYFYGYTF
TRBD1 TRBJ2-2 TRBV11-2 few TGTGCCAGCAGCTTGAACAGGGGCACCGGGGAGCTGTTTTTT CASSLNRGTGELFF
. TRBJ2-3 TRBV18 . TGTGCCAGCTCACCCACGAGCAGGCGAGATACGCAGTATTTT CASSPTSRRDTQYF
. TRBJ1-2 TRBV5-5 . TGTGCCAGCAGCTTCCGGCAGGGAAGGGATGGCTACACCTTC CASSFRQGRDGYTF
. TRBJ2-5 TRBV18 . TGTGCCAGCTCACCGCTACAAGAGACCCAGTACTTC CASSPLQETQYF
TRBD2 TRBJ2-1 TRBV5-1 . TGCGCCAGCAAACTAGCGGGAGGGCCCCATGAGCAGTTCTTC CASKLAGGPHEQFF
TRBD2 TRBJ2-1 TRBV24-1 . TGTGCCACCAGTGATTTGACCCTAGCGGGAGGACCTAATGAGCAGTTCTTC CATSDLTLAGGPNEQFF
TRBD2 TRBJ2-7 TRBV7-3 . TGTGCCAGCAGCTTGGGGACTAGCAGCTACGAGCAGTACTTC CASSLGTSSYEQYF
. TRBJ2-2 TRBV7-3 . TGTGCCAGCAGCCGGTCAGGGTTAGGGAACACCGGGGAGCTGTTTTTT CASSRSGLGNTGELFF
TRBD1 TRBJ1-3 TRBV11-2 . TGTGCCAGCAGCCCCTCCGGAACCGGGACAGGTGGAAACACCATATATTTT CASSPSGTGTGGNTIYF
TRBD1 TRBJ1-1 TRBV6-6 . TGTGCCAGCAGTTACGGCAGGGGGTGGACTGAAGCTTTCTTT CASSYGRGWTEAFF
. TRBJ2-2 TRBV9 few TGTGCCAGCAGCGTAGGGGTGGGAGTTGGTACCGGGGAGCTGTTTTTT CASSVGVGVGTGELFF
. TRBJ1-6 TRBV21-1 . TGTGCCAGCAGCAGAGCGGGGGGTAATTCACCCCTCCACTTT CASSRAGGNSPLHF
TRBD1 TRBJ1-1 TRBV27 once TGTGCCAGCAGTGCTACAGGGGTTAGGGTCACTGAAGCTTTCTTT CASSATGVRVTEAFF
TRBD1 TRBJ2-2 TRBV19 . TGTGCCAGTAGTATAGTTTCGGGACAGGGAGTCTCCGGGGAGCTGTTTTTT CASSIVSGQGVSGELFF
TRBD1 TRBJ2-1 TRBV3-1/TRBV3-2 once TGTGCCAGCAGCCAACTCAAAACAGGGGACCATGAGCAGTTCTTC CASSQLKTGDHEQFF
TRBD1 TRBJ2-1 TRBV6-5 . TGTGCCAGCAGCCGAGGACAGGGATGGGATGAGCAGTTCTTC CASSRGQGWDEQFF
. TRBJ2-1 TRBV30 . TGTGCCTGGACTAGCATCTACAATGAGCAGTTCTTC CAWTSIYNEQFF
TRBD2 TRBJ2-1 TRBV9 once TGTGCCAGCAGCGTAACGGCGGGAGGACACTCCTACAATGAGCAGTTCTTC CASSVTAGGHSYNEQFF
TRBD2 TRBJ2-7 TRBV6-1 . TGTGCCAGCAGTGGAGCATTAGCGGGAGGCAAGCAGTACTTC CASSGALAGGKQYF
. TRBJ1-2 TRBV5-1 . TGCGCCAGCAGCTTGGACGGACTTTCTAACTATGGCTACACCTTC CASSLDGLSNYGYTF
TRBD2 TRBJ2-1 TRBV19 . TGTGCCAGTAGTTTTCGACTAGCGGGAAGGAATGAGCAGTTCTTC CASSFRLAGRNEQFF
. TRBJ1-6 TRBV4-2 . TGTGCCAGCAAAAAAGACGGAGCCTATAATTCACCCCTCCACTTT CASKKDGAYNSPLHF
TRBD2 TRBJ2-5 TRBV24-1 . TGTGCCACCAGTGATGGATCTAGCGGGAGAGAGACCCAGTACTTC CATSDGSSGRETQYF
. TRBJ1-2 TRBV5-1 . TGCGCCAGCAGCTTAGGAGGGCCCTCAGACGGCTACACCTTC CASSLGGPSDGYTF
TRBD2 TRBJ2-5 TRBV11-3 . TGTGCCAGCAGCTTAGGGCTAGCGGGAGAGCAAGAGACCCAGTACTTC CASSLGLAGEQETQYF
. TRBJ1-5 TRBV28 . TGTGCCAGCAGGGGCTTAAGCAATCAGCCCCAGCATTTT CASRGLSNQPQHF
. TRBJ2-3 TRBV18 . TGTGCCAGCTCACCATACCGGGGTACTAGCACAGATACGCAGTATTTT CASSPYRGTSTDTQYF
. TRBJ1-5 TRBV9 . TGTGCCAGCAGCGTAGGGCAGGGGAGCAATCAGCCCCAGCATTTT CASSVGQGSNQPQHF
TRBD1 TRBJ2-5 TRBV19 . TGTGCCAGTGGTCCTGACAGGGGGAGGGCGGAGACCCAGTACTTC CASGPDRGRAETQYF
. TRBJ2-1 TRBV2 . TGTGCCAGCAGTGAAGTCGGGCAGTTCTTC CASSEVGQFF
. TRBJ1-1 TRBV25-1 . TGTGCCAGCAGTGCCGCAGGGAACACTGAAGCTTTCTTT CASSAAGNTEAFF
. TRBJ1-6 TRBV19 . TGTGCCAGTAGTCTAGGCGGGGGTAATTCACCCCTCCACTTT CASSLGGGNSPLHF
. TRBJ1-2 TRBV19 . TGTGCCAGTAGTGCTGGACTTTCGGTGGGCTATGGCTACACCTTC CASSAGLSVGYGYTF
. TRBJ2-7 TRBV20-1 . TGCAGTGCTAGGGGCAGCTACGAGCAGTACTTC CSARGSYEQYF
TRBD2 TRBJ2-7 TRBV11-2 . TGTGCCAGCAGCTTCGCGGGAGGTAGCCACGAGCAGTACTTC CASSFAGGSHEQYF
TRBD2 TRBJ2-5 TRBV7-3 few TGTGCCAGCAGCGCTAGCGGGAGAAAGGAGACCCAGTACTTC CASSASGRKETQYF
. TRBJ2-2 TRBV27 . TGTGCCAGCAGTCCCCTAGGGGGCACCGGGGAGCTGTTTTTT CASSPLGGTGELFF
. TRBJ1-1 TRBV28 once TGTGCCAGCAGTTTAGCAGGGAATGTAGACACTGAAGCTTTCTTT CASSLAGNVDTEAFF
TRBD2 TRBJ2-3 TRBV5-6 . TGTGCCAGTAGGACTAGCGGGAGCTCAGATACGCAGTATTTT CASRTSGSSDTQYF
. TRBJ1-2 TRBV6-5 once TGTGCCAGCAGCCGGGACACATCGGGTGGCTATGGCTACACCTTC CASSRDTSGGYGYTF